This T cell receptor beta chain was identified during a study of CD8 T cells in Susac syndrome. With random hexamers, reverse transcription was performed on about 0.45 to 1 ug of RNA. immunoSEQ multiplex PCR amplified TCR beta CDR3 across 54 Vbeta, 13 Jbeta. TCRdb reprocessed the immunoSEQ multiplex PCR reads via MiXCR and lists one record per CDR3 protein. The data hold more than 70,000 distinct CDR3 sequences, with 91% observed a single time. CD8+ and CD4+ T cells circulating in blood were sequenced for TCR beta. The multiple sclerosis controls, all treatment-naive patients, had relapsing-remitting disease that was stable or active. V was cut by 1 base and J by 3 bases, with 6 bases left in between. From germline, CDR1 is LNHDA and CDR2 SQIVND (reference sequence). The CDR3 loop spans 13 amino acids.

The sequencing input was CD8+ T cells from PBMCs. The genes are TRBV19 and TRBJ1-1; D is uncertain. The receptor comes from a human donor with multiple sclerosis. The CDR3 spells CASSIGGYTEAFF. CDR3 bases: TGTGCCAGTAGTATAGGAGGGTACACTGAAGCTTTCTTT. Full variable domain (remainder filled in from reference TRBV19 and TRBJ1-1): DGGITQSPKYLFRKEGQNVTLSCEQNLNHDAMYWYRQDPGQGLRLIYYSQIVNDFQKGDIAEGYSVSREKKESFPLTVTSAQKNPTAFYLCASSIGGYTEAFFGQGTRLTVV.